The 24 T cell receptor beta chains below come from one sample, sequenced in a study of metastatic and nonmetastatic thyroid tumors. Thyroid surgery was performed in patients who had received no treatment beforehand. TCRdb re-called the PCR reads with MiXCR. The data show 5,500 to 7,500 clones, with 30% to 35% seen just once and roughly 20% held by the top ten. Specimen: tumor tissue. The receptors here all came from a female donor with papillary thyroid cancer or a benign thyroid nodule (not recorded which). Some clones in this sample may be carry-over from other donors' samples.

This clone was recorded many times. The V gene is TRBV3-2, the J gene TRBJ1-3; the DNA was not used to check the table's D call, TRBD1. TRBV3-2 is assigned pseudogene status. The CDR3 covers 18 residues. The CDR3 DNA is TGTGCCAGCAGCCAAGTGTTGTTGACAGGACTGGAAGGAAACACCATATATTTT. Its protein product is CASSQVLLTGLEGNTIYF.

The V gene is TRBV24-1, the J gene TRBJ2-1, with 7 bases that match TRBD1. The CDR3 is 15 residues long. Germline trimming cut 5 bases from V and 5 bases from J; bases unmatched to any gene: 8. The V gene's germline CDR1 is KGHDR and CDR2 SFDVKD. CDR3 sequence: CATSANPDRDNEQFF. The CDR3 nucleotides are TGTGCCACCAGTGCTAACCCAGACAGGGACAATGAGCAGTTCTTC.

This clone was detected a few times. One end of the junction varies from germline; a read error may be responsible. J is TRBJ2-7 and V is TRBV12-3 or TRBV12-4; D might be TRBD2 (6 bases). The CDR3 loop spans 15 amino acids. The CDR3 DNA sequence: TGTGCCAGCAGTTTCAGGCTCGGGGGATCCACTTGGCAGTACTTT. It yields the protein CASSFRLGGSTWQYF.

The table lists this clone with many counts. The rearrangement uses TRBV15 and TRBJ2-2; D is perhaps TRBD2 (5 bases). CDR3 length: 12 amino acids. The V gene lost 6 bases and the J gene lost 7 bases, with 9 bases spanning the gap. Germline CDR1 and CDR2: LNHNV and YYDKDF (reference sequence). The CDR3 protein is CATRQADGELFF. CDR3 in DNA: TGTGCCACCAGGCAAGCGGACGGGGAGCTGTTTTTT.

The chain is built from TRBV28 and TRBJ1-2; possible D gene TRBD1, 6 bases. Looked up from germline, CDR1 is MDHEN and CDR2 is SYDVKM. Trimming left V 5 bases short and J 4 bases short, with 14 bases between. The CDR3 has 14 amino acids. Here the CDR3 DNA reads TGTGCCAGCAGTCCTTCAGACAGGAGCTATGGCTACACCTTC. It codes for CASSPSDRSYGYTF.

This sequence joins TRBV2 and TRBJ2-7; 8 bases are a match to TRBD2. Germline values: CDR1 SNHLY, CDR2 FYNNEI. V dropped 3 bases and J dropped 6; count of bases not matched to a gene: 7. The CDR3 runs 14 residues. CDR3 nucleotides: TGTGCCAGCAGTGATACCGGGAGGGGGTGCGAGCAGTACGTC. This translates into CASSDTGRGCEQYV.

In this sample, this clone turned up a few times. V usage is TRBV6-4 and J usage is TRBJ2-7, with D unresolved. CDR1 and CDR2 (germline): MRHNA, SNTAGT. This CDR3 contains 12 residues. V lost 6 bases, J lost 1 base, and 7 bases lay in between. CDR3 nucleotides: TGTGCCAGCAGGGCCGGTTCCTACGAGCAGTACTTC. It yields the protein CASRAGSYEQYF.

The genes are TRBV20-1 and TRBJ2-7, with 10 bases matching TRBD1. CDR3 length equals 13 residues. Trimming removed 5 bases from V and 4 bases from J; junction bases left unmatched: 5. The germline V gene encodes CDR1 DFQATT and CDR2 SNEGSKA (reference sequence). CDR3 sequence: CSASGTGVYEQYF. CDR3 in DNA: TGCAGTGCTTCCGGGACAGGGGTGTACGAGCAGTACTTC.

The table lists this clone with many counts. A much larger clone differs from this one at a single base, so this may be a read error. This chain connects TRBV27 to TRBJ2-7; D perhaps matches TRBD2 (5 bases). The V and J ends lost 5 bases and 3 bases respectively, with 14 bases between them. Germline CDR1 and CDR2: MNHEY and SMNVEV (reference sequence). The CDR3 loop spans 14 amino acids. The CDR3 region has the DNA TGTGCCAGCAGTCTCCGGGGAGCCAGCTACGAGCAGTACTTC. Encoded protein: CASSLRGASYEQYF.

In its sample, this clone ranks as medium-sized. V gene TRBV6-2 or TRBV6-3 combines with J gene TRBJ2-7; 7 nucleotides line up with TRBD1. This CDR3 contains 15 residues. The germline V gene has CDR1 MNHEY and CDR2 SVGEGT. V lost 7 bases, J lost 2 bases, and 11 bases stayed unmatched. The CDR3 loop is CASTPRGRGTYEQYF. The CDR3 DNA reads TGTGCCAGCACCCCCCGGGGCAGGGGGACCTACGAGCAGTACTTC.

This clone is categorized as medium-sized. The gene calls are TRBV12-5 and TRBJ2-1, with 9 nucleotides matching TRBD2. Unmatched junction bases numbered 10, after V lost 9 bases and J lost 7 bases. Per germline, CDR1 LGHNT and CDR2 FRNRAP. The CDR3 covers 14 residues. Written as DNA, the CDR3 is TGTGCTAGCCGAGTAGCGGGAGATGTTAATGAGCAGTTCTTC. Encoded protein: CASRVAGDVNEQFF. Full variable domain (rest looked up from reference TRBV12-5 and TRBJ2-1): DARVTQTPRHKVTEMGQEVTMRCQPILGHNTVFWYRQTMMQGLELLAYFRNRAPLDDSGMPKDRFSAEMPDATLATLKIQPSEPRDSAVYFCASRVAGDVNEQFFGPGTRLTVL.

CDR3 bases: TGTGCCAGCAGCTTAGTTATTAGCGGGAGCTCCTACAATGAGCAGTTCTTC. Translation: CASSLVISGSSYNEQFF. This chain uses TRBV7-6 with TRBJ2-1, with 9 nucleotides matching TRBD2. Germline CDR1 SGHVS, CDR2 FNYEAQ. Losses at the gene ends were 1 base for V and 0 bases for J; bases not matched to a gene: 4. The CDR3 has 17 amino acids.

The chain uses TRBV3-1 and TRBJ2-7; D is unresolved. The CDR3 contains 15 residues. V shed 4 bases and J shed 2 bases, with 15 bases lying between them. Germline CDR1 reads LGHDT; CDR2 reads YNNKEL (reference sequence). The CDR3 nucleotides are TGTGCCAGCAGCCCCCCCGTCGGGCCGACCTACGAGCAGTACTTC. Its translation is CASSPPVGPTYEQYF.

This clone was seen a handful of times. The rearrangement uses TRBV12-3 or TRBV12-4 and TRBJ2-7; 8 bases fit TRBD1. CDR3 length: 14 amino acids. Trimming cost V 6 bases and J 0 bases; bases outside gene matches: 4. The CDR3 DNA sequence: TGTGCCAGCAGCCCCGACAGGGGCTCCTACGAGCAGTACTTC. Encoded protein: CASSPDRGSYEQYF.

This clone is medium-sized by share. The chain joins TRBV20-1 to TRBJ1-2; D is ambiguous. The CDR3 extends over 15 amino acids. Germline CDR1 is DFQATT and CDR2 is SNEGSKA (reference sequence). Trimming took off 0 bases at V and 5 bases at J, with 16 bases between the two ends. The CDR3 sequence is CSARDPGRLSYGYTF. The CDR3 coding sequence is TGCAGTGCTAGAGATCCGGGCCGCCTTAGTTATGGCTACACCTTC.

Relative to its sample, this clone is medium-sized. CDR3 sequence reads: CASGFGRLEQFF. The CDR3 bases are TGTGCTAGTGGTTTTGGGAGACTAGAGCAGTTCTTC. The chain is built from TRBV12-5 and TRBJ2-1; the D gene is possibly TRBD2 (5 bases). The CDR3 contains 12 residues. V was cut by 3 bases and J by 10 bases, with 10 bases left in between. Germline assignment: CDR1 LGHNT and CDR2 FRNRAP.

There are a few counts of this clone. One end of the junction is discordant with germline, which a read error may explain. This chain links TRBV11-1 with TRBJ2-1; 16 bases agree with TRBD2. The CDR3 is 17 residues long. Germline CDR1 is SGHAT and CDR2 is FQDESV (reference sequence). This CDR3 reads CAISEPGLAGGYDEQFF. CDR3 coding DNA: TGTGCCATCAGCGAACCGGGACTAGCGGGAGGGTACGATGAGCAGTTCTTC.

CDR3 coding DNA: TGTGCCAGTAGCCCGGGACAGTCTCCTCAGGGGTCCTACGAGCAGTACTTC. Translating gives CASSPGQSPQGSYEQYF. V usage is TRBV19 and J usage is TRBJ2-7; 7 nucleotides align to TRBD1. The CDR3 runs 17 residues. V was pared by 6 bases and J by 1 base, with 15 bases of the junction left unmatched. Germline loops: CDR1 LNHDA, CDR2 SQIVND (reference sequence).

This clone was counted a few times. The chain uses TRBV27 and TRBJ2-5; no reliable D call. CDR1 and CDR2 from the germline V gene are MNHEY and SMNVEV (reference sequence). V was trimmed by 6 bases and J by 6 bases, leaving 2 bases between them. This CDR3 has 9 residues. DNA of the CDR3: TGTGCCAGCAGACAGACCCAGTACTTC. Its translation: CASRQTQYF.

The gene calls are TRBV5-1 and TRBJ2-2; the D gene is possibly TRBD2 (6 bases). CDR3 size: 15 residues. The V gene's germline CDR1 is SGHRS and CDR2 YFSETQ. The V end was cut by 0 bases, the J end by 5 bases, with 11 bases between. The CDR3, as DNA: TGCGCCAGCAGCTTGGACGGGAGAGGGACCGGGGAGCTGTTTTTT. Encoded protein: CASSLDGRGTGELFF.

The chain uses TRBV20-1 and TRBJ1-2; D call uncertain. CDR1 and CDR2 (germline): DFQATT, SNEGSKA (reference sequence). V was clipped by 0 bases and J by 8 bases, with 19 bases between them. This CDR3 is 15 amino acids long. The CDR3 here is CSARDRRRASEGYTF. DNA for the CDR3: TGCAGTGCTAGAGATCGAAGAAGGGCCTCGGAGGGCTACACCTTC.

By share, this clone ranks as medium-sized. This chain links TRBV20-1 with TRBJ2-4; TRBD2 matches at 8 bases. Germline assignment: CDR1 DFQATT and CDR2 SNEGSKA (reference sequence). This CDR3 has 13 residues. V shed 5 bases and J 5 bases; nucleotides not matched to a gene: 5. The DNA for the CDR3 is TGCAGTGCTCCGACTAGCGCTCAAAACATTCAGTACTTC. It translates to CSAPTSAQNIQYF.

By proportion, this clone is medium-sized. This rearrangement joins TRBV20-1 to TRBJ2-5, with D perhaps matching TRBD1 (5 bases). This CDR3 contains 15 residues. CDR1 is DFQATT, CDR2 SNEGSKA, per germline (reference sequence). The V gene lost 2 bases and the J gene lost 5 bases, with 18 bases spanning the gap. CDR3 sequence: CSARSNRSPGETQYF. CDR3 DNA: TGCAGTGCTAGATCAAACAGGTCACCTGGGGAGACCCAGTACTTC.

This clone was seen a handful of times. This chain joins TRBV24-1 and TRBJ2-7, with a possible D match to TRBD1 (5 bases). Trimming shortened V by 0 bases and J by 7 bases, and 9 bases separated the two germline ends. This CDR3 is built from 13 residues. Per germline, CDR1 KGHDR and CDR2 SFDVKD. The CDR3 spells CATSDLRQKEQYF. CDR3 nucleotide sequence: TGTGCCACCAGTGATTTGAGACAGAAAGAGCAGTACTTC.